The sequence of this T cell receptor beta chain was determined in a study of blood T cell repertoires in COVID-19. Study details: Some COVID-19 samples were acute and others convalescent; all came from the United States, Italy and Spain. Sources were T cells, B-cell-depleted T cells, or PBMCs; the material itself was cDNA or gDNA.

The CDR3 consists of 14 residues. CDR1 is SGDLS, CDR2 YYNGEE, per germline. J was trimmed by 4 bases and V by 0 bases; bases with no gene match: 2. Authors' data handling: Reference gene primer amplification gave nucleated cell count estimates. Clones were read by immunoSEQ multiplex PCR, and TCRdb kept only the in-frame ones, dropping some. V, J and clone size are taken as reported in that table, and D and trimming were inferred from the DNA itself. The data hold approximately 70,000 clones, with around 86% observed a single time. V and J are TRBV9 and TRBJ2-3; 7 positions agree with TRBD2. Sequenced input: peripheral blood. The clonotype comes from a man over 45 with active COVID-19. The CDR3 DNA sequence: TGTGCCAGCAGCGTAGAGGCGGGAGCAGATACGCAGTATTTT. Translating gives CASSVEAGADTQYF.